Listed here are 9 T cell receptor beta chains from one sample, sequenced in a study of beta chain features in type 1 diabetes. Study conclusions and caveats: Researchers report that Type 1 diabetes patients had moderately but significantly shorter TCRB CDR3s across all four CD4+ subsets.

For these TCRs, the target antigens are not known. The whole isolated RNA underwent reverse transcription, so sequencing captured expressed TCRB transcripts. TCRdb's table, derived via immunoSEQ multiplex PCR, lists solely in-frame clones and lacks some. The sample lists roughly 300,000 clones, approximately 9.7% occurring once. Sequenced material: central memory CD4+ T cells from blood. These receptor sequences come from a man under 40 with type 1 diabetes.

The CDR3 DNA reads TGTGCCAGCAGCGCAAGGCCGAGCACGGGGAATTCACCCCTCCACTTT. Its protein is CASSARPSTGNSPLHF. The chain couples TRBV9 to TRBJ1-6; D gene uncertain. Trimming shortened V by 3 bases and J by 7 bases, and 17 bases separated the two germline ends. Germline loops: CDR1 SGDLS, CDR2 YYNGEE. The CDR3 spans 16 residues. The complete variable domain, with remaining parts taken from reference TRBV9 and TRBJ1-6, reads DSGVTQTPKHLITATGQRVTLRCSPRSGDLSVYWYQQSLDQGLQFLIQYYNGEERAKGNILERFSAQQFPDLHSELNLSSLELGDSALYFCASSARPSTGNSPLHFGNGTRLTVT.

This clone was counted a few times. The chain is built from TRBV5-1 and TRBJ1-2; no firm D call. Trimming took off 4 bases at V and 3 bases at J, with 16 bases between the two ends. Germline values: CDR1 SGHRS, CDR2 YFSETQ. This CDR3 has 15 amino acids. CDR3 DNA: TGCGCCAGCAGCCCGCTGAGGGCAGAGGACTATGGCTACACCTTC. It yields the protein CASSPLRAEDYGYTF.

This clone turned up a few times. This same CDR3 is encoded by further DNA sequences in the sample. This chain uses TRBV7-2 with TRBJ2-5; TRBD1 aligns across 8 bases. The CDR3 covers 16 residues. Trimming took 1 base from V and 1 from J; bases not matched to a gene: 5. The germline V gene encodes CDR1 SGHTA and CDR2 FQGNSA. The CDR3 nucleotides are TGTGCCAGCAGCTTAGTGGGGACAGGATCCCAAGAGACCCAGTACTTC. Translating gives CASSLVGTGSQETQYF.

This chain uses TRBV2 with TRBJ1-2; D remains unclear. The CDR3 sequence is 13 residues long. V gave up 5 bases and J gave up 8 bases, with 15 bases separating them. Germline CDR1 reads SNHLY; CDR2 reads FYNNEI. The CDR3 sequence: CASSSTPYSGYTF. As DNA, the CDR3 is TGTGCCAGCAGTTCAACCCCCTACTCGGGCTACACCTTC. The entire variable domain, with the rest obtained from reference TRBV2 and TRBJ1-2, is as follows: EPEVTQTPSHQVTQMGQEVILRCVPISNHLYFYWYRQILGQKVEFLVSFYNNEISEKSEIFDDQFSVERPDGSNFTLKIRSTKLEDSAMYFCASSSTPYSGYTFGSGTRLTVV.

Many counts were recorded for this clone. This chain links TRBV5-1 with TRBJ2-7; TRBD1 matches 11 bases. The V gene's germline CDR1 is SGHRS and CDR2 YFSETQ. The CDR3 extends over 14 amino acids. The junction had 7 bases not matched to a gene; V was cut back by 6 bases and J by 5 bases. CDR3 coding DNA: TGCGCCAGCACCAATGGACAGGGGGCCCACGAGCAGTACTTC. Translating it yields CASTNGQGAHEQYF.

This clone was detected only a few times. The chain uses TRBV7-9 and TRBJ2-1; 8 bases are a match to TRBD1. This CDR3 contains 13 residues. J gave up 8 bases and V 5 bases, and 5 bases lay outside the gene matches. From germline, CDR1 is SEHNR and CDR2 FQNEAQ (reference sequence). DNA of the CDR3: TGTGCCAGCAGCCCTCAGGGGGCCGATGAGCAGTTCTTC. This codes for CASSPQGADEQFF.

This chain connects TRBV2 to TRBJ1-5; D possibly corresponds to TRBD1 (6 bases). Germline V CDR1 and CDR2: SNHLY, FYNNEI. The germline V and J ends were trimmed by 4 bases and 7 bases, with 14 bases remaining between them. This CDR3 spans 14 amino acids. The CDR3 is CASSGGTPTQPQHF. CDR3 in DNA: TGTGCCAGCAGTGGCGGGACACCTACCCAGCCCCAGCATTTT.

A note on this clone: This same CDR3 is encoded by further DNA sequences in the sample. The chain recombines TRBV5-4 with TRBJ2-5; D is perhaps TRBD1 or TRBD2 (5 bases each). The V gene lost 1 base and the J gene lost 4 bases, with 11 bases spanning the gap. There are 14 residues in the CDR3. Germline-derived CDR1 and CDR2 are SGHNT and YYREEE (reference sequence). The CDR3 reads CASSLSGTAETQYF. The CDR3 nucleotides read TGTGCCAGCAGCTTGTCCGGGACGGCAGAGACCCAGTACTTC.

The CDR3 nucleotides are TGTGCCAGCAGCTTATACGATAGGGAGACTGAAGCTTTCTTT. This encodes CASSLYDRETEAFF. The chain links TRBV7-9 to TRBJ1-1; D is unresolved. The germline V gene has CDR1 SEHNR and CDR2 FQNEAQ (reference sequence). V shed 2 bases and J shed 5 bases, with 12 bases lying between them. The CDR3 sequence is 14 residues long.